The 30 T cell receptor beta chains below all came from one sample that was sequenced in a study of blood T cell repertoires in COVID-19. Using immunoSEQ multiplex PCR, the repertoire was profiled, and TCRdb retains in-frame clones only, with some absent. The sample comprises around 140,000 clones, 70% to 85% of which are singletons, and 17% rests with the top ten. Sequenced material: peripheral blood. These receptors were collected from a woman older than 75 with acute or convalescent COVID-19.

CDR3 in DNA: TGCAGTGCTAGTCACGGACACTCCTTAGGGCTCACAGATACGCAGTATTTT. It encodes CSASHGHSLGLTDTQYF. The chain employs TRBV20-1 and TRBJ2-3, with D perhaps matching TRBD1 (5 bases). The CDR3 runs 17 residues. CDR1 and CDR2 (germline): DFQATT, SNEGSKA (reference sequence). V lost 3 bases to trimming and J lost 2 bases, with 21 bases between them.

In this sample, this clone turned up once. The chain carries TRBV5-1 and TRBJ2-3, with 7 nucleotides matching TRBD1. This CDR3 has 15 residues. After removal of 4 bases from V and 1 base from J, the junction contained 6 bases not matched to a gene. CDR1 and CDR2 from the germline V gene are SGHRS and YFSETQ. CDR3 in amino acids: CASSSQGTGTDTQYF. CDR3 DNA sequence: TGCGCCAGCAGCAGTCAAGGGACAGGCACAGATACGCAGTATTTT.

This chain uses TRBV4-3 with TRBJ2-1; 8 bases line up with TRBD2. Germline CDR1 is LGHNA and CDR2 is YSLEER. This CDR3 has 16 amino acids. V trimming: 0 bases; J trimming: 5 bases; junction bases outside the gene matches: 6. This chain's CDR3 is CASSQDGTSRHNEQFF. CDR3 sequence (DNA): TGCGCCAGCAGCCAAGACGGGACTAGTCGGCACAATGAGCAGTTCTTC.

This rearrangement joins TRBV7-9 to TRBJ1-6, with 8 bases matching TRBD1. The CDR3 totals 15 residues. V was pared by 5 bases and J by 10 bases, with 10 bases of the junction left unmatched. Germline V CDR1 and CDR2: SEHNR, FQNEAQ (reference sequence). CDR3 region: CASSNDGQGGSPLHF. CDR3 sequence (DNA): TGTGCCAGCAGCAACGATGGACAGGGAGGATCACCCCTCCACTTT. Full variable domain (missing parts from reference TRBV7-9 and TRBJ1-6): DTGVSQNPRHKITKRGQNVTFRCDPISEHNRLYWYRQTLGQGPEFLTYFQNEAQLEKSRLLSDRFSAERPKGSFSTLEIQRTEQGDSAMYLCASSNDGQGGSPLHFGNGTRLTVT.

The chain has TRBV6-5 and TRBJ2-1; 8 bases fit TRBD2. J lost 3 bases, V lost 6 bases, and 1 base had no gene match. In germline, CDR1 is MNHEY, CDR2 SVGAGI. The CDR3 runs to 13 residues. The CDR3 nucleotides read TGTGCCAGCAGACTAGCGGACTACAATGAGCAGTTCTTC. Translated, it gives CASRLADYNEQFF.

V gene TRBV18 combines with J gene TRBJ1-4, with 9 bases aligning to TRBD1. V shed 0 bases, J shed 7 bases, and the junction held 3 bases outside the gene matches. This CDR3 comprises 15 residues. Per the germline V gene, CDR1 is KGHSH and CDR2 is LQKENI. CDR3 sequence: CASSPPSDRGEKLFF. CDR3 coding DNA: TGTGCCAGCTCACCACCATCGGACAGGGGTGAAAAACTGTTTTTT.

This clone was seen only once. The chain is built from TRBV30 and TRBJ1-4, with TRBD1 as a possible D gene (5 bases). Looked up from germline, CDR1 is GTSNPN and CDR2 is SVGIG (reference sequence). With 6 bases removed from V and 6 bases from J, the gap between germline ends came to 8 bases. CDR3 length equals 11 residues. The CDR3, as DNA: TGTGCCTGCGGGACTTATGAAAAACTGTTTTTT. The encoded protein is CACGTYEKLFF.

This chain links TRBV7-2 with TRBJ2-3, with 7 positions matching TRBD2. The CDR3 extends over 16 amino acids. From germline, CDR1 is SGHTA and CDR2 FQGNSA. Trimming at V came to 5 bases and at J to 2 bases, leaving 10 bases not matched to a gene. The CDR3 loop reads CASSRRVGGDTDTQYF. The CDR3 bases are TGTGCCAGCAGCCGTAGGGTTGGGGGGGACACAGATACGCAGTATTTT.

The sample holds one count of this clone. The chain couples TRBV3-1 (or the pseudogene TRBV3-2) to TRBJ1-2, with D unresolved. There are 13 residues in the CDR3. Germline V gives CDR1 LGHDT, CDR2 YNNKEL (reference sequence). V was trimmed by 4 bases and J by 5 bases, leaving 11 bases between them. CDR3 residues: CASSREGLYGYTF. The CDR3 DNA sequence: TGTGCCAGCAGCCGCGAGGGTTTGTATGGCTACACCTTC.

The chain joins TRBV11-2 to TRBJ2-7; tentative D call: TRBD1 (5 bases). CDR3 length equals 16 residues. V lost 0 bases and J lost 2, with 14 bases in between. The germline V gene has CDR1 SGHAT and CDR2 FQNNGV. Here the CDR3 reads CASSLDVWTRTYEQYF. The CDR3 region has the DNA TGTGCCAGCAGCTTAGACGTATGGACAAGGACCTACGAGCAGTACTTC.

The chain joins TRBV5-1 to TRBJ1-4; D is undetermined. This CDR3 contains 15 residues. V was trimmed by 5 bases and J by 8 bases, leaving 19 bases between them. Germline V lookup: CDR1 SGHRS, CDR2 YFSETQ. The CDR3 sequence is CASSPTGSRREKLFF. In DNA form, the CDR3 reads TGCGCCAGCAGTCCGACGGGGTCCAGACGCGAAAAACTGTTTTTT. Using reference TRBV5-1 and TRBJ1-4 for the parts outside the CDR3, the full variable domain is KAGVTQTPRYLIKTRGQQVTLSCSPISGHRSVSWYQQTPGQGLQFLFEYFSETQRNKGNFPGRFSGRQFSNSRSEMNVSTLELGDSALYLCASSPTGSRREKLFFGSGTQLSVL.

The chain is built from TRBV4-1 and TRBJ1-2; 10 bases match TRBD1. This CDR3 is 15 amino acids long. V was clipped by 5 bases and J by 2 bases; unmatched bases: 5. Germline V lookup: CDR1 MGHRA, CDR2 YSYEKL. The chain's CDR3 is CASSSRTGGNYGYTF. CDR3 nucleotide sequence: TGCGCCAGCAGCTCCCGGACAGGGGGAAACTATGGCTACACCTTC.

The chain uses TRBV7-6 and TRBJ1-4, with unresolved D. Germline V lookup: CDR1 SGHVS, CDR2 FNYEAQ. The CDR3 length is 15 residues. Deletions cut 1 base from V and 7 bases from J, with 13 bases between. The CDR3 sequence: CASSLDHPAFEKLFF. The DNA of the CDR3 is TGTGCCAGCAGCTTAGATCATCCAGCGTTTGAAAAACTGTTTTTT.

The CDR3 DNA reads TGCAGTGTCCAGGGATATGCTGAAGCTTTCTTT. Its protein is CSVQGYAEAFF. The chain links TRBV20-1 to TRBJ1-1; D may be TRBD1 (5 bases). CDR3 length: 11 residues. V was trimmed by 7 bases and J by 6 bases, leaving 12 bases between them. Germline CDR1 DFQATT, CDR2 SNEGSKA (reference sequence).

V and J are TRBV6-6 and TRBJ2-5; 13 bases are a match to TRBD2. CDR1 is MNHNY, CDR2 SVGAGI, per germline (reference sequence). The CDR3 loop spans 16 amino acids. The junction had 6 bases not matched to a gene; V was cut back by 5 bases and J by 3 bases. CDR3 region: CASSIAGLAGKETQYF. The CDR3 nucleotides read TGTGCCAGCAGTATCGCGGGACTAGCGGGAAAAGAGACCCAGTACTTC.

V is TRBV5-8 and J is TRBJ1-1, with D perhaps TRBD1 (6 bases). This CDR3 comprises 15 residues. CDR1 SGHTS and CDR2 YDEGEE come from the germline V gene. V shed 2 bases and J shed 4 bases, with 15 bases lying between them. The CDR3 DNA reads TGTGCCAGCAGCTTACTCAGGGGTTTGGGCACTGAAGCTTTCTTT. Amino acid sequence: CASSLLRGLGTEAFF.

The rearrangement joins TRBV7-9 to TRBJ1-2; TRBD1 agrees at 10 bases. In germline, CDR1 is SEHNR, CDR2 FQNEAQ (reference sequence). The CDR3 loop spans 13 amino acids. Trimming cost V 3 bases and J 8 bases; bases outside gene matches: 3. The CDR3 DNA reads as TGTGCCAGCAGCTTGGGGACAGGGGACGGCTACACCTTC. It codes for CASSLGTGDGYTF.

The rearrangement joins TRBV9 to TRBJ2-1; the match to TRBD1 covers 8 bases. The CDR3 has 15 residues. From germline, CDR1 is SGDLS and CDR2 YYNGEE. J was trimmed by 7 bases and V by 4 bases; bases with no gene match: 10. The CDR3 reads CASSLTGTGFNEQFF. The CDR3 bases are TGTGCCAGCAGCTTGACCGGGACAGGCTTTAATGAGCAGTTCTTC.

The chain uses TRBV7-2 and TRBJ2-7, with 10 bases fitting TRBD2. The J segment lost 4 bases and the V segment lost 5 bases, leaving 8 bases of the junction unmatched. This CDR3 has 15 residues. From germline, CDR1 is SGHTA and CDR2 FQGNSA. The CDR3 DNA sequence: TGTGCCAGCAGCCCGTCCGGGACTAGCGTTTACGAGCAGTACTTC. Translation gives CASSPSGTSVYEQYF.

This CDR3 is CASSSSGKGQIVHFGETQYF. CDR3 nucleotide sequence: TGTGCCAGCAGCTCGAGCGGTAAAGGACAGATTGTTCATTTCGGGGAGACCCAGTACTTC. The chain carries TRBV7-6 and TRBJ2-5; tentatively, D is TRBD1 (6 bases). CDR3 length: 20 residues. In germline, CDR1 is SGHVS, CDR2 FNYEAQ. Trimming stripped 4 bases from V and 5 bases from J, with 32 bases between. The complete variable domain, with remaining parts taken from reference TRBV7-6 and TRBJ2-5, reads GAGVSQSPRYKVTKRGQDVALRCDPISGHVSLYWYRQALGQGPEFLTYFNYEAQQDKSGLPNDRFSAERPEGSISTLTIQRTEQRDSAMYRCASSSSGKGQIVHFGETQYFGPGTRLLVL.

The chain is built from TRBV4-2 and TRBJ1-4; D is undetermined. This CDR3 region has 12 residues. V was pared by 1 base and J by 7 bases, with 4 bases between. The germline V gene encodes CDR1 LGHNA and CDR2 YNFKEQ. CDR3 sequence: CASSQAVEKLFF. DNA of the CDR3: TGTGCCAGCAGCCAAGCCGTTGAAAAACTGTTTTTT.

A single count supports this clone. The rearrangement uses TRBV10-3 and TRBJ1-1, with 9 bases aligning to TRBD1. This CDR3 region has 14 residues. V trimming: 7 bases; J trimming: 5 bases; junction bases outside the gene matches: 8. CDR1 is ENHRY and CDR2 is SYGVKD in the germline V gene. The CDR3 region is CAIKPGTGLTEAFF. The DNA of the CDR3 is TGTGCCATCAAGCCCGGGACAGGGTTGACTGAAGCTTTCTTT.

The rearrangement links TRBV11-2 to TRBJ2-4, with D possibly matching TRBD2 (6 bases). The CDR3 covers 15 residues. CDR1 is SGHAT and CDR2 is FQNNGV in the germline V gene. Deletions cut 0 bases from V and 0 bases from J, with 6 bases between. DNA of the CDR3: TGTGCCAGCAGCTTAGAGGGACTAGCCAAAAACATTCAGTACTTC. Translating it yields CASSLEGLAKNIQYF.

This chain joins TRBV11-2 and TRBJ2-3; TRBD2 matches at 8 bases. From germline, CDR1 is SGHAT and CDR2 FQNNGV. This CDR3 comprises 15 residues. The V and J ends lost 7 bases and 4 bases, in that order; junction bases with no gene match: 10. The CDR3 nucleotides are TGTGCCAGCATGGCGGCCGGGGGGGCCCCAGATACGCAGTATTTT. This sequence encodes CASMAAGGAPDTQYF. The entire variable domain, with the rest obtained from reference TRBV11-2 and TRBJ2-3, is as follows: EAGVAQSPRYKIIEKRQSVAFWCNPISGHATLYWYQQILGQGPKLLIQFQNNGVVDDSQLPKDRFSAERLKGVDSTLKIQPAKLEDSAVYLCASMAAGGAPDTQYFGPGTRLTVL.

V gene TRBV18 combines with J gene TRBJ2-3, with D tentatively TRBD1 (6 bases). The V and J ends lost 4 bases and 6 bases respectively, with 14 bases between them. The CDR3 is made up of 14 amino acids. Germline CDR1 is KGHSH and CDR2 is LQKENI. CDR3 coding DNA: TGTGCCAGCTCACAACACAGGGTTGGCGATACGCAGTATTTT. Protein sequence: CASSQHRVGDTQYF.

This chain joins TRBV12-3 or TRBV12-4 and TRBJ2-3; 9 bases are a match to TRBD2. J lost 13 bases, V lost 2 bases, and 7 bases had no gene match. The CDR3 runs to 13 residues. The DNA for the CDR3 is TGTGCCAGCAGTTTACCTGGGACTAGCAAAGAGTATTTT. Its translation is CASSLPGTSKEYF.

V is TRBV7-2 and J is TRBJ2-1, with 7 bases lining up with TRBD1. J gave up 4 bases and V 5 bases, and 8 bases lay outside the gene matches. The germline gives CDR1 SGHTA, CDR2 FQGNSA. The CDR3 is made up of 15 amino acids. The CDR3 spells CASSLRGIKYNEQFF. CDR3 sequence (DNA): TGTGCCAGCAGCCTCAGGGGGATTAAGTACAATGAGCAGTTCTTC. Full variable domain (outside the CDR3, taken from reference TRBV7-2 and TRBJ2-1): GAGVSQSPSNKVTEKGKDVELRCDPISGHTALYWYRQSLGQGLEFLIYFQGNSAPDKSGLPSDRFSAERTGGSVSTLTIQRTQQEDSAVYLCASSLRGIKYNEQFFGPGTRLTVL.

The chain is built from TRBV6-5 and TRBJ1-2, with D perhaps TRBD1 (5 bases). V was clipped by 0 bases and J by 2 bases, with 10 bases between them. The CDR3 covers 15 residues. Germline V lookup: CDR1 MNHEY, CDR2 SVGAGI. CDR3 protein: CASSYSKAGNYGYTF. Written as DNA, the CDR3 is TGTGCCAGCAGTTACTCGAAGGCAGGGAACTATGGCTACACCTTC.

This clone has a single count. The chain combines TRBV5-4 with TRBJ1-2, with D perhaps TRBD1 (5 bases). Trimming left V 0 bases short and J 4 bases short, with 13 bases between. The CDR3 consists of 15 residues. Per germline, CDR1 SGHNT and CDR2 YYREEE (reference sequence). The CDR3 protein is CASSLVEGRGYGYTF. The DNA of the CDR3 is TGTGCCAGCAGCTTGGTGGAGGGAAGGGGCTATGGCTACACCTTC.

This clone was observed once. The CDR3 region has the DNA TGTGCCAGCACATGGGGTCAGGGGCGCTTAAGCAATGAGCAGTTCTTC. As protein: CASTWGQGRLSNEQFF. V is TRBV5-6 and J is TRBJ2-1; possibly TRBD1 for D (6 bases). The CDR3 is made up of 16 amino acids. Trimming shortened V by 6 bases and J by 6 bases, and 22 bases separated the two germline ends. In germline, CDR1 is SGHDT, CDR2 YYEEEE.